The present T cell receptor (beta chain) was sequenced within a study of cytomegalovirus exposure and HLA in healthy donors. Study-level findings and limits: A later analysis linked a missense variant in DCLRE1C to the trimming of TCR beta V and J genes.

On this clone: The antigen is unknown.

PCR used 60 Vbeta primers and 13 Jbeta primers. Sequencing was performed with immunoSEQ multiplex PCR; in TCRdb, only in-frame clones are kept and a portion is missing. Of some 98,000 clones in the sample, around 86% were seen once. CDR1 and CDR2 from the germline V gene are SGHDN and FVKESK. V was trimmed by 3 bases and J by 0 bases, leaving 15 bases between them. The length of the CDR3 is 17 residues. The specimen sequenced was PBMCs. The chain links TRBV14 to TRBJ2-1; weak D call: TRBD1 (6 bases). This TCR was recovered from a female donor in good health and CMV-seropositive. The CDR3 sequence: CASSHPGGRGSYNEQFF. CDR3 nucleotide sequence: TGTGCCAGCAGCCACCCTGGAGGCAGGGGCTCCTACAATGAGCAGTTCTTC.